The clone carrying this T cell receptor beta chain came up a few times. This sample is part of a study of T cell repertoires in cytomegalovirus infection. TCRdb analysed the reads with MiXCR anew, one entry per CDR3 protein. The table shows 250,000 to 300,000 distinct CDR3 sequences, with roughly 10% occurring only once. CDR1 SEHNR and CDR2 FQNEAQ come from the germline V gene (reference sequence). This CDR3 has 15 residues. V was cut by 4 bases and J by 5 bases, with 17 bases left in between. The specimen was PBMCs. The chain joins TRBV7-9 to TRBJ2-5, with D tentatively TRBD2 (6 bases). The receptor comes from a human donor in good health (CMV status not recorded). Some clones in this sample may be carry-over from other donors' samples. CDR3 protein: CASSSAITRGETQYF. CDR3 DNA sequence: TGTGCCAGCAGCTCCGCAATTACCCGGGGGGAGACCCAGTACTTC. The entire variable domain, with the rest obtained from reference TRBV7-9 and TRBJ2-5, is as follows: DTGVSQNPRHKITKRGQNVTFRCDPISEHNRLYWYRQTLGQGPEFLTYFQNEAQLEKSRLLSDRFSAERPKGSFSTLEIQRTEQGDSAMYLCASSSAITRGETQYFGPGTRLLVL.